This TCR beta chain was sequenced in a study of identifying expanded T cells in peripheral blood. Notes on the study in general: Roughly two-week clone count variance significantly increased as total template count grew. Differentially abundant clones: 0.95 to 1.5 between replicates, just under 17 at around 15 days, less than 20 at four.

Produced via immunoSEQ multiplex PCR; TCRdb's table is partial and in-frame only. Of 50,000 to 60,000 clones listed, roughly 82% are singletons. About this clone: Its antigen remains unknown.

CDR3 length: 16 residues. Trimming pared 5 bases from V and 4 bases from J, leaving 20 bases between. Per the germline V gene, CDR1 is MNHEY and CDR2 is SMNVEV (reference sequence). No infections or other immune events were documented during collection. Material: blood. The receptor comes from a person aged 18 to 70 in good health. The chain couples TRBV27 to TRBJ1-1; a possible D gene is TRBD1 (5 bases). The CDR3 region is CASSLGGAGRRTEAFF. Here the CDR3 DNA reads TGTGCCAGCAGTCTAGGTGGGGCAGGGCGACGCACTGAAGCTTTCTTT.